This entry lists 20 T cell receptor beta chains sequenced from one sample in a study of shared clonotypes between healthy human individuals. Repertoires were generated with immunoSEQ multiplex PCR, while TCRdb's copy carries only in-frame clones and drops some. In the table there are 2,500,000 or so clones, 93% of which are singletons. Sequences were obtained from naive CD4+ T cells from PBMCs. Stated subset: CD45RA+ positively selected. All receptors come from a man between 18 and 29 years old in good health. Some clones in this sample may be carry-over from other donors' samples.

The chain couples TRBV18 to TRBJ2-7, with 9 bases identical to TRBD1. The ends lost 4 bases at V and 1 base at J; junction bases unmatched: 5. CDR1 KGHSH and CDR2 LQKENI come from the germline V gene. This CDR3 has 15 amino acids. The CDR3 nucleotides read TGTGCCAGCTCACTCACAGGGGGCAGGTCCTACGAGCAGTACTTC. The encoded protein is CASSLTGGRSYEQYF.

In this sample, this clone turned up once. This chain's CDR3 is CASSYTSGNTGELFF. The CDR3 nucleotides read TGTGCCAGCAGCTATACTAGCGGGAACACCGGGGAGCTGTTTTTT. This chain connects TRBV5-4 to TRBJ2-2; 8 bases align to TRBD2. Trimming removed 3 bases from V and 1 base from J; junction bases left unmatched: 2. Germline CDR1 SGHNT, CDR2 YYREEE (reference sequence). This CDR3 is built from 15 residues. Full variable domain (missing parts from reference TRBV5-4 and TRBJ2-2): ETGVTQSPTHLIKTRGQQVTLRCSSQSGHNTVSWYQQALGQGPQFIFQYYREEENGRGNFPPRFSGLQFPNYSSELNVNALELDDSALYLCASSYTSGNTGELFFGEGSRLTVL.

The chain uses TRBV28 and TRBJ1-4; D is ambiguous. The CDR3 has 12 amino acids. The germline CDR1 and CDR2 sequences are MDHEN and SYDVKM. V lost 6 bases and J 3 bases, leaving 5 bases between the germline ends. The CDR3 DNA reads as TGTGCCAGCAGGGTCGCTAATGAAAAACTGTTTTTT. Its protein product is CASRVANEKLFF.

The gene calls are TRBV16 and TRBJ1-2; unclear D gene. Trimming pared 3 bases from V and 0 bases from J, leaving 11 bases between. This CDR3 is built from 15 residues. Germline V gene data show CDR1 as KGHSY and CDR2 as FQNENV. The CDR3 reads CASSQKTGANYGYTF. The CDR3 bases are TGTGCCAGCAGCCAGAAGACGGGAGCTAACTATGGCTACACCTTC.

The chain carries TRBV5-5 and TRBJ1-1, with TRBD1 as a possible D gene (6 bases). Trimming took 4 bases from V and 4 from J, leaving 23 bases between them. Germline V lookup: CDR1 SGHKS, CDR2 YYEKEE (reference sequence). This CDR3 spans 17 amino acids. The CDR3 DNA sequence: TGTGCCAGCAGCCCCCCTCCCGGGGGCCCTGGGACCACTGAAGCTTTCTTT. Protein sequence: CASSPPPGGPGTTEAFF.

The chain is built from TRBV5-1 and TRBJ2-6, with 7 nucleotides matching TRBD1. Germline V gene lookup returns CDR1 SGHRS and CDR2 YFSETQ. This CDR3 is built from 15 residues. J gave up 2 bases and V 4 bases, and 3 bases lay outside the gene matches. CDR3 nucleotide sequence: TGCGCCAGCAGCATCGACAGGGCTGGGGCCAACGTCCTGACTTTC. Its translation: CASSIDRAGANVLTF.

The genes are TRBV6-1 and TRBJ2-3; D unclear. The V and J ends lost 1 base and 3 bases respectively, with 11 bases between them. The CDR3 spans 15 residues. CDR1 is MNHNS, CDR2 SASEGT, per germline. The CDR3 nucleotides are TGTGCCAGCAGTGAAGTGGGTTTTGGGACAGATACGCAGTATTTT. Its translation: CASSEVGFGTDTQYF.

V and J are TRBV5-1 and TRBJ2-7; 10 bases map to TRBD1. V shed 7 bases and J 2 bases; nucleotides not matched to a gene: 6. CDR1 is SGHRS, CDR2 YFSETQ, per germline. The CDR3 consists of 14 residues. DNA for the CDR3: TGCGCCAGCGGGAGCGGACAGGGGGCCTACGAGCAGTACTTC. Protein sequence: CASGSGQGAYEQYF.

This clone was recorded only once. The genes are TRBV19 and TRBJ2-7; 8 positions match TRBD1. V gave up 5 bases and J gave up 2 bases; unmatched junction bases: 8. The V gene's germline CDR1 is LNHDA and CDR2 SQIVND (reference sequence). CDR3 length: 15 residues. The DNA for the CDR3 is TGTGCCAGTAGTCCTAGACAGGGGAGGCCCTACGAGCAGTACTTC. This sequence encodes CASSPRQGRPYEQYF.

This clone was counted once. The DNA of the CDR3 is TGTGCCAGCAGTTACTCGAGGGAACGGGGAGGTTCACCCCTCCACTTT. As protein: CASSYSRERGGSPLHF. The chain is built from TRBV6-5 and TRBJ1-6; the D is unclear. There are 16 residues in the CDR3. CDR1 is MNHEY and CDR2 is SVGAGI in the germline V gene. The V end lost 0 bases, the J end lost 9 bases, and 15 bases lay between the germline ends.

This rearrangement joins TRBV5-1 to TRBJ2-5; either TRBD1 or TRBD2 may fit D (5 bases each). CDR3 length equals 14 residues. V was shortened by 1 base and J by 4 bases, with 11 bases between the two germline ends. Germline lookup yields CDR1 SGHRS and CDR2 YFSETQ. The CDR3 nucleotides are TGCGCCAGCAGCTTGCGTGTGAGGGGAGAGACCCAGTACTTC. Its protein product is CASSLRVRGETQYF.

Details on this clone: This specimen includes other DNA sequences encoding the same CDR3. The V call is TRBV6-5, the J call TRBJ1-1; the D gene is possibly TRBD1 (5 bases). V lost 0 bases and J 5 bases, leaving 7 bases between the germline ends. This CDR3 spans 13 amino acids. The germline CDR1 and CDR2 sequences are MNHEY and SVGAGI. The CDR3 here is CASSYSKGTEAFF. CDR3 coding DNA: TGTGCCAGCAGTTACTCAAAGGGGACTGAAGCTTTCTTT.

This rearrangement joins TRBV28 to TRBJ1-2; D is uncertain. Germline CDR1 MDHEN, CDR2 SYDVKM. The V gene lost 8 bases and the J gene lost 7 bases, with 20 bases spanning the gap. The CDR3 extends over 14 amino acids. The CDR3 is CASRPGPRTGGYTF. The CDR3 DNA is TGTGCCAGCCGGCCCGGGCCTCGGACGGGTGGCTACACCTTC.

This chain uses TRBV27 with TRBJ2-3; 14 nucleotides agree with TRBD2. CDR1 is MNHEY and CDR2 is SMNVEV in the germline V gene (reference sequence). J lost 6 bases, V lost 8 bases, and 7 bases had no gene match. The CDR3 is 15 amino acids. The CDR3 DNA is TGTGCCAGCGGAAGACTAGCGGGAGGGGTGGATACGCAGTATTTT. It specifies CASGRLAGGVDTQYF.

The gene calls are TRBV6-5 and TRBJ1-2; D remains unclear. The V gene's germline CDR1 is MNHEY and CDR2 SVGAGI. The CDR3 loop spans 12 amino acids. The V gene lost 6 bases and the J gene lost 8 bases, with 13 bases spanning the gap. The CDR3: CASRDPPGGYTF. The CDR3, as DNA: TGTGCCAGCAGGGACCCGCCCGGCGGCTACACCTTC.

J is TRBJ2-1 and V is TRBV14; D is unclear. This CDR3 contains 14 residues. The germline V and J ends were trimmed by 4 bases and 4 bases, with 11 bases remaining between them. Germline CDR1 SGHDN, CDR2 FVKESK. This CDR3 reads CASSPLSLYNEQFF. The DNA of the CDR3 is TGTGCCAGCAGCCCCCTAAGTCTATACAATGAGCAGTTCTTC.

The table lists this clone with a count of one. The gene calls are TRBV2 and TRBJ2-7; tentatively, D is TRBD2 (6 bases). Trimming cost V 4 bases and J 0 bases, with 13 bases left between them. The CDR3 length is 15 residues. Germline V lookup: CDR1 SNHLY, CDR2 FYNNEI. CDR3 bases: TGTGCCAGCAGTGTCACGAGCGGGCGCTCCTACGAGCAGTACTTC. Protein product: CASSVTSGRSYEQYF.

The chain couples TRBV18 to TRBJ2-7; D possibly corresponds to TRBD1 (6 bases). V lost 2 bases and J lost 3, with 23 bases in between. Germline loops: CDR1 KGHSH, CDR2 LQKENI. This CDR3 contains 18 residues. The CDR3 region is CASSPVQGFPRVSYEQYF. The CDR3 coding sequence is TGTGCCAGCTCACCAGTTCAGGGGTTCCCGAGAGTGAGCTACGAGCAGTACTTC. Full variable domain (outside the CDR3, taken from reference TRBV18 and TRBJ2-7): NAGVMQNPRHLVRRRGQEARLRCSPMKGHSHVYWYRQLPEEGLKFMVYLQKENIIDESGMPKERFSAEFPKEGPSILRIQQVVRGDSAAYFCASSPVQGFPRVSYEQYFGPGTRLTVT.

This sequence joins TRBV14 and TRBJ2-3, with 14 nucleotides matching TRBD2. The J segment lost 6 bases and the V segment lost 4 bases, leaving 6 bases of the junction unmatched. The V gene's germline CDR1 is SGHDN and CDR2 FVKESK. The CDR3 consists of 16 residues. DNA of the CDR3: TGTGCCAGCAGCCCCCTGGGACTAGCGGGAGTGGATACGCAGTATTTT. This encodes CASSPLGLAGVDTQYF.

The chain uses TRBV7-3 and TRBJ2-2; TRBD1 might be the D (5 bases). The germline gives CDR1 SGHTA, CDR2 FQGTGA. The CDR3 runs 16 residues. V lost 2 bases, J lost 5 bases, and 15 bases lay in between. The CDR3 sequence is CASSLYGAAQTGELFF. Written as DNA, the CDR3 is TGTGCCAGCAGCTTATATGGGGCTGCGCAGACCGGGGAGCTGTTTTTT.